The 15 T cell receptor beta chains presented below share a single source sample, sequenced in a study of cytomegalovirus exposure and HLA in healthy donors. The protocol was immunoSEQ multiplex PCR, while the TCRdb copy is restricted to in-frame clones and leaves out a portion. The table shows under 250,000 clones, with 87% occurring only once. Sequenced sample: PBMCs. Receptors originate from a man younger than 35 in good health and CMV-seropositive.

In nucleotides, the CDR3 is TGTGCCAGCAGCCTGACAGGCCAGTTGAAAATTCAGCCCCAGCATTTT. Its translation is CASSLTGQLKIQPQHF. The chain combines TRBV7-8 with TRBJ1-5; D possibly corresponds to TRBD1 (6 bases). Germline-derived CDR1 and CDR2 are SGHVS and FQNEAQ. The CDR3 is 16 amino acids. Trimming pared 5 bases from V and 6 bases from J, leaving 20 bases between.

The chain links TRBV28 to TRBJ2-7; D gene uncertain. This CDR3 contains 14 residues. Trimming removed 2 bases from V and 7 bases from J, with 15 bases in between. Germline assignment: CDR1 MDHEN and CDR2 SYDVKM. This CDR3 is CASSLTAIGREQYF. DNA of the CDR3: TGTGCCAGCAGTTTAACGGCCATAGGGCGGGAGCAGTACTTC.

The chain uses TRBV7-8 and TRBJ2-2; 7 nucleotides align to TRBD1. The CDR3 loop spans 15 amino acids. CDR1 and CDR2 from the germline V gene are SGHVS and FQNEAQ. V shed 6 bases and J 4 bases; nucleotides not matched to a gene: 8. The CDR3 here is CASSLDRVSTGELFF. CDR3 sequence (DNA): TGTGCCAGCAGTCTAGACAGGGTTTCCACCGGGGAGCTGTTTTTT.

The V call is TRBV30, the J call TRBJ2-3; no reliable D call. Germline values: CDR1 GTSNPN, CDR2 SVGIG (reference sequence). The CDR3 length is 15 residues. Trimming removed 3 bases at V and 3 bases at J, with 16 bases between. CDR3 nucleotides: TGTGCCTGGAGAAAACCGACCTTAGGGACAGATACGCAGTATTTT. Encoded protein: CAWRKPTLGTDTQYF.

The chain is built from TRBV27 and TRBJ2-1; no reliable D call. The CDR3 is made up of 13 amino acids. Germline V lookup: CDR1 MNHEY, CDR2 SMNVEV (reference sequence). Trimming left V 10 bases short and J 0 bases short, with 10 bases between. CDR3 DNA sequence: TGTGCCACCTACTCGTCCTCCTACAATGAGCAGTTCTTC. It is translated as CATYSSSYNEQFF.

The V gene is TRBV10-3, the J gene TRBJ2-7; 8 nucleotides agree with TRBD2. The germline gives CDR1 ENHRY, CDR2 SYGVKD. This CDR3 region has 14 residues. V trimming: 0 bases; J trimming: 3 bases; junction bases outside the gene matches: 1. DNA of the CDR3: TGTGCCATCAGTGAGTCAGGGACTAGCTACGAGCAGTACTTC. Protein sequence: CAISESGTSYEQYF.

The chain has TRBV6-1 and TRBJ2-6; TRBD1 matches 7 bases. Per germline, CDR1 MNHNS and CDR2 SASEGT. Trimming cost V 4 bases and J 0 bases; bases outside gene matches: 9. CDR3 length equals 18 residues. The CDR3 sequence: CASSARTGQLSGANVLTF. CDR3 DNA sequence: TGTGCCAGCAGTGCCCGGACAGGACAACTCTCTGGGGCCAACGTCCTGACTTTC.

The chain uses TRBV5-1 and TRBJ2-3; D gene uncertain. V was trimmed by 5 bases and J by 7 bases, leaving 20 bases between them. The germline gives CDR1 SGHRS, CDR2 YFSETQ. The CDR3 consists of 15 residues. The CDR3 DNA reads TGCGCCAGCAGGACCCGGGCCGCCTGGCCGTATACGCAGTATTTT. This encodes CASRTRAAWPYTQYF.

The chain joins TRBV10-3 to TRBJ2-5; tentative D call: TRBD1 (6 bases). The CDR3 loop spans 15 amino acids. Germline V gene sequence: CDR1 ENHRY, CDR2 SYGVKD. The V and J ends lost 0 bases and 4 bases respectively, with 12 bases between them. The CDR3 DNA is TGTGCCATCAGTGAGTCACAGACAGGCCCAGAGACCCAGTACTTC. Protein: CAISESQTGPETQYF.

The chain is built from TRBV11-2 and TRBJ2-1; 8 positions agree with TRBD2. This CDR3 has 16 amino acids. Germline V gene data show CDR1 as SGHAT and CDR2 as FQNNGV. Trimming took 5 bases from V and 7 from J; bases not matched to a gene: 13. The CDR3 loop reads CASSRTAGGFWNEQFF. The CDR3 coding sequence is TGTGCCAGCAGCCGGACGGCGGGAGGTTTCTGGAATGAGCAGTTCTTC.

The genes are TRBV5-1 and TRBJ2-3; a weak D match, TRBD1 (5 bases). In germline, CDR1 is SGHRS, CDR2 YFSETQ. The CDR3 length is 11 residues. Trimming took off 3 bases at V and 7 bases at J, with 6 bases between the two ends. CDR3 loop: CASSWGYTQYF. The CDR3 bases are TGCGCCAGCAGCTGGGGCTATACGCAGTATTTT.

V and J are TRBV19 and TRBJ2-3; no clear D gene. With 5 bases removed from V and 3 bases from J, the gap between germline ends came to 9 bases. The length of the CDR3 is 13 residues. Germline V gives CDR1 LNHDA, CDR2 SQIVND (reference sequence). For the CDR3, the DNA is TGTGCCAGTAGTCTGGCGAGGACAGATACGCAGTATTTT. Its translation is CASSLARTDTQYF.

This chain links TRBV2 with TRBJ2-1; tentative D call: TRBD2 (6 bases). This CDR3 has 13 amino acids. Trimming cost V 6 bases and J 4 bases, with 10 bases left between them. The germline V gene has CDR1 SNHLY and CDR2 FYNNEI. In DNA, the CDR3 is TGTGCCAGCAGGGCTAGCGAGTACAATGAGCAGTTCTTC. Amino acids: CASRASEYNEQFF.

The genes are TRBV18 and TRBJ1-2; no clear D. V shed 2 bases and J shed 0 bases, with 4 bases lying between them. CDR3 size: 13 residues. The germline CDR1 and CDR2 sequences are KGHSH and LQKENI. In DNA form, the CDR3 reads TGTGCCAGCTCACCAGAGACTAACTATGGCTACACCTTC. The encoded protein is CASSPETNYGYTF.

The chain recombines TRBV2 with TRBJ1-4; tentative D call: TRBD1 (5 bases). The germline gives CDR1 SNHLY, CDR2 FYNNEI. Trimming took 4 bases from V and 8 from J, leaving 17 bases between them. The CDR3 totals 15 residues. The CDR3, as DNA: TGTGCCAGCAGTGGAATAACTGGGGCGGGAGAAAAACTGTTTTTT. It specifies CASSGITGAGEKLFF.